A single sample gave rise to the 27 T cell receptor beta chains below, sequenced in a study of blood T cells in healthy people across ages (dated by TCRdb to about 2015). Preparation of the library involved 5' RACE. TCRdb shows the sequencer as Illumina HiSeq 2500. A second PCR of roughly 7 to 12 cycles was performed with a sample-barcoded 5' primer and a J-beta primer mix. TCRdb passed the public sequencing reads through fastp at Q25 and MiXCR, retaining productive beta sequences. Every CDR3 protein is listed once, alongside the most common genes and DNA of its rows. This sample holds 850,000 to 1,000,000 distinct CDR3 sequences; around 54% were observed only once. Around a fifth of the sample is in the top ten clones. Source material: blood. The receptor source for this set is a woman aged 60-75 years in good health.

The CDR3 reads CASSPGREENEQYF. The CDR3 nucleotides read TGCGCCAGCAGCCCGGGACGGGAAGAAAATGAGCAGTACTTC. The chain uses TRBV5-1 and TRBJ2-5; either TRBD1 or TRBD2 may supply D (5 bases each). Germline CDR1 SGHRS, CDR2 YFSETQ. Trimming cost V 4 bases and J 11 bases, with 21 bases left between them. The CDR3 sequence is 14 residues long.

This sequence joins TRBV28 and TRBJ2-5; possibly TRBD1 for D (6 bases). CDR3 length: 14 amino acids. CDR1 MDHEN and CDR2 SYDVKM come from the germline V gene. V lost 0 bases and J lost 1, with 6 bases in between. The CDR3, as DNA: TGTGCCAGCAGTTTATGGGACAGCCAAGAGACCCAGTACTTC. It encodes CASSLWDSQETQYF.

The rearrangement links TRBV5-1 to TRBJ2-3; 11 nucleotides match TRBD2. CDR3 length: 17 amino acids. In germline, CDR1 is SGHRS, CDR2 YFSETQ. The V segment lost 2 bases and the J segment 0 bases; nucleotides outside the gene matches: 5. The CDR3 sequence is CASSFDLAGGSTDTQYF. For the CDR3, the DNA is TGCGCCAGCAGCTTTGATCTAGCGGGAGGCAGCACAGATACGCAGTATTTT.

The V and J genes are TRBV5-1 and TRBJ2-2; D remains unclear. The CDR3 spans 14 residues. Germline V lookup: CDR1 SGHRS, CDR2 YFSETQ. Trimming left V 2 bases short and J 4 bases short, with 9 bases between. This CDR3 reads CASSFGKTTGELFF. In DNA, the CDR3 is TGCGCCAGCAGCTTTGGCAAGACCACCGGGGAGCTGTTTTTT.

Concerning this clonotype itself: Its ends do not fully match the called genes, so a read error is possible. J is TRBJ2-7 and V is TRBV20-1, with a possible D match to TRBD2 (6 bases). The J call is uncertain, as TRBJ2-5 better fits the DNA end. The CDR3 loop spans 13 amino acids. Germline V gives CDR1 DFQATT, CDR2 SNEGSKA (reference sequence). CDR3 protein: CSPRPSGRETQYF. CDR3 sequence (DNA): TGCAGTCCTAGACCCTCTGGGAGGGAGACCCAGTACTTC.

The CDR3 nucleotides are TGCGCCAGCAGCTTGGAAGTAGCACACATTCAGTACTTC. As protein: CASSLEVAHIQYF. The chain links TRBV5-1 to TRBJ2-4; no clear D gene. V lost 0 bases to trimming and J lost 8 bases, with 9 bases between them. CDR1 and CDR2 (germline): SGHRS, YFSETQ. The CDR3 covers 13 residues.

The chain has TRBV27 and TRBJ2-3; D is perhaps TRBD1 or TRBD2 (5 bases each). This CDR3 spans 16 amino acids. Germline CDR1 and CDR2: MNHEY and SMNVEV (reference sequence). The V end was cut by 0 bases, the J end by 6 bases, with 16 bases between. The CDR3 DNA is TGTGCCAGCAGTTTATCTCGGGACCACCTTGGGGATACGCAGTATTTT. Protein sequence: CASSLSRDHLGDTQYF.

This clonotype has more than one count but fewer than ten. This sequence joins TRBV29-1 and TRBJ2-5; a possible D gene is TRBD1 (6 bases). V shed 6 bases and J shed 3 bases, with 11 bases lying between them. The CDR3 contains 12 residues. Germline CDR1 SQVTM, CDR2 ANQGSEA. As DNA, the CDR3 is TGCAGCGTGGGACACCAGAAAGAGACCCAGTACTTC. This gives the protein CSVGHQKETQYF.

The rearrangement uses TRBV7-2 and TRBJ1-1, with a possible D match to TRBD1 (6 bases). Germline V gives CDR1 SGHTA, CDR2 FQGNSA. V lost 5 bases to trimming and J lost 0 bases, with 19 bases between them. The CDR3 is 17 amino acids. The DNA for the CDR3 is TGTGCCAGCAGCCCCGCTTACCGGACAGCACTGAACACTGAAGCTTTCTTT. This codes for CASSPAYRTALNTEAFF.

Turning to this clonotype: One end of the junction varies from germline; a read error may be responsible. V is TRBV6-2 or TRBV6-3 and J is TRBJ2-5, with TRBD2 matching over 7 bases. The germline gives CDR1 MNHEY, CDR2 SVGEGT. The CDR3 spans 17 residues. The CDR3 DNA follows: TGTGCCAGCACACCACCCTTAGGTAGCGGGCTCGAAGAGGCCCAGTACTTC. Translation: CASTPPLGSGLEEAQYF.

Worth noting for this clonotype: Germline is not matched at one junction end, which may reflect a read error. J is TRBJ2-1 and V is TRBV2; tentatively, D is TRBD2 (7 bases). This CDR3 is built from 15 residues. Germline-derived CDR1 and CDR2 are SNHLY and FYNNEI. DNA for the CDR3: TGTGCCAGCATACAGGGCGGGAGCTCCTACAGTGAGCAGTTCTTC. This translates into CASIQGGSSYSEQFF.

The chain couples TRBV6-2 or TRBV6-3 to TRBJ2-2, with D hard to call. This CDR3 contains 14 residues. Trimming removed 2 bases at V and 6 bases at J, with 10 bases between. Germline V gene data show CDR1 as MNHEY and CDR2 as SVGEGT. In nucleotides, the CDR3 is TGTGCCAGCAGTTACCAACTAAGTTCCGGGGAGCTGTTTTTT. Its translation is CASSYQLSSGELFF.

The V gene is TRBV3-1, the J gene TRBJ1-6; 9 bases line up with TRBD1. With 5 bases clipped from V and 11 bases from J, the junction kept 10 bases outside the gene matches. Germline CDR1 LGHDT, CDR2 YNNKEL (reference sequence). CDR3 length equals 15 residues. CDR3 DNA sequence: TGTGCCAGCAGCGCCCGGGACAGGGTAAGGACACCCCTCCACTTT. The encoded protein is CASSARDRVRTPLHF.

V usage is TRBV7-6 and J usage is TRBJ2-1; 12 bases map to TRBD2. Trimming removed 1 base from V and 7 bases from J; junction bases left unmatched: 14. The CDR3 totals 19 residues. Germline V gene sequence: CDR1 SGHVS, CDR2 FNYEAQ. The CDR3 sequence is CASSLVAGTSGRTVNEQFF. DNA of the CDR3: TGTGCCAGCAGCTTAGTGGCCGGGACTAGCGGGCGGACCGTTAATGAGCAGTTCTTC.

CDR3 sequence reads: CSVRGGVNTEAFF. The CDR3 coding sequence is TGCAGCGTTCGGGGGGGGGTGAACACTGAAGCTTTCTTT. The chain carries TRBV29-1 and TRBJ1-1; a possible D gene is TRBD1 (5 bases). Germline lookup yields CDR1 SQVTM and CDR2 ANQGSEA. The ends were cut back, 5 bases at V and 0 bases at J, with 10 bases in the middle. This CDR3 has 13 amino acids.

This clonotype was seen many times. The chain has TRBV6-2 or TRBV6-3 and TRBJ2-7; D not certain. The CDR3 is 14 residues long. The V end lost 5 bases, the J end lost 3 bases, and 14 bases lay between the germline ends. CDR1 is MNHEY, CDR2 SVGEGT, per germline. The CDR3 reads CASSRTAGGYEQYF. The CDR3 DNA reads as TGTGCCAGCAGTCGGACGGCCGGTGGCTACGAGCAGTACTTC.

The chain combines TRBV11-2 with TRBJ2-4, with D possibly TRBD2 on 6 matching bases. The CDR3 contains 15 residues. V lost 1 base and J 8 bases, leaving 15 bases between the germline ends. The germline V gene encodes CDR1 SGHAT and CDR2 FQNNGV. CDR3 sequence: CASSLGRRESYIQYF. CDR3 DNA sequence: TGTGCCAGCAGCTTAGGACGACGGGAGAGTTACATTCAGTACTTC.

The table lists this clonotype with a few counts. V usage is TRBV4-1 and J usage is TRBJ2-5, with D unresolved. V shed 4 bases and J shed 4 bases, with 25 bases lying between them. This CDR3 comprises 18 residues. CDR1 is MGHRA and CDR2 is YSYEKL in the germline V gene. This CDR3 reads CASSPIGPIPRPPETQYF. The CDR3 DNA reads as TGCGCCAGCAGCCCAATCGGGCCTATCCCAAGGCCCCCAGAGACCCAGTACTTC.

The CDR3 loop is CASSLSPGNSYEQYF. Here the CDR3 DNA reads TGTGCCAGCAGCTTATCTCCAGGGAACTCCTACGAGCAGTACTTC. V is TRBV7-6 and J is TRBJ2-7; a possible D gene is TRBD1 (5 bases). Per germline, CDR1 SGHVS and CDR2 FNYEAQ. Trimming took 2 bases from V and 0 from J, leaving 11 bases between them. The CDR3 is made up of 15 amino acids.

The V gene is TRBV6-2 or TRBV6-3, the J gene TRBJ1-2; D perhaps matches TRBD1 (5 bases). V was cut by 4 bases and J by 3 bases, with 15 bases left in between. This CDR3 comprises 15 residues. The V gene's germline CDR1 is MNHEY and CDR2 SVGEGT. In DNA form, the CDR3 reads TGTGCCAGCAGTTCACCTACCAGGGAATACTATGGCTACACCTTC. It codes for CASSSPTREYYGYTF.

The rearrangement joins TRBV7-9 to TRBJ2-4; 8 nucleotides match TRBD1. V lost 4 bases to trimming and J lost 3 bases; unmatched junction nucleotides: 5. Germline CDR1 is SEHNR and CDR2 is FQNEAQ (reference sequence). The CDR3 is 15 amino acids. The CDR3 here is CASSYDGTGKNIQYF. CDR3 DNA: TGTGCCAGCAGCTATGACGGGACAGGCAAAAACATTCAGTACTTC.

This clonotype has more than one count but fewer than ten. This chain joins TRBV29-1 and TRBJ2-1; the D gene is possibly TRBD2 (5 bases). The ends were cut back, 3 bases at V and 10 bases at J, with 13 bases in the middle. Germline V CDR1 and CDR2: SQVTM, ANQGSEA. The CDR3 is made up of 12 amino acids. CDR3 protein: CSVDFTSREQFF. The CDR3 DNA reads TGCAGCGTTGATTTTACTAGTCGCGAGCAGTTCTTC.

This chain links TRBV5-1 with TRBJ2-1; no clear D gene. Trimming cost V 0 bases and J 2 bases, with 6 bases left between them. Germline V lookup: CDR1 SGHRS, CDR2 YFSETQ. The CDR3 has 14 amino acids. In DNA, the CDR3 is TGCGCCAGCAGCTTGGACTTTCCCTACAATGAGCAGTTCTTC. Its protein is CASSLDFPYNEQFF.

This clonotype was counted between two and nine times. The chain joins TRBV6-2 or TRBV6-3 to TRBJ2-2; D unclear. Per the germline V gene, CDR1 is MNHEY and CDR2 is SVGEGT. The V end lost 6 bases, the J end lost 4 bases, and 6 bases lay between the germline ends. The CDR3 runs to 12 residues. The CDR3 reads CASSRFTGELFF. The CDR3 DNA follows: TGTGCCAGCAGCCGATTCACCGGGGAGCTGTTTTTT.

The chain carries TRBV2 and TRBJ1-2, with D possibly being TRBD1 (5 bases). Per germline, CDR1 SNHLY and CDR2 FYNNEI. This CDR3 region has 17 residues. Trimming took off 7 bases at V and 0 bases at J, with 21 bases between the two ends. CDR3 region: CASTRSERTTANYGYTF. DNA for the CDR3: TGTGCCAGCACCCGAAGTGAGAGGACGACAGCTAACTATGGCTACACCTTC.

The J gene is TRBJ2-1, the V gene TRBV14; 16 nucleotides agree with TRBD2. After removal of 8 bases from V and 1 base from J, the junction contained 5 bases not matched to a gene. Germline-derived CDR1 and CDR2 are SGHDN and FVKESK. CDR3 length: 17 amino acids. The CDR3 nucleotides are TGTGCCAGCTCGGGACTAGCGGGAGGGCCGTCCTACAATGAGCAGTTCTTC. Translating gives CASSGLAGGPSYNEQFF.

This clonotype has more than one count but fewer than ten. The rearrangement links TRBV2 to TRBJ2-3; D might be TRBD1 (7 bases). CDR1 and CDR2 from the germline V gene are SNHLY and FYNNEI. V was pared by 10 bases and J by 2 bases, with 19 bases between. The length of the CDR3 is 15 residues. The CDR3 region is CATQRAGGLTDTQYF. As DNA, the CDR3 is TGTGCCACCCAGAGGGCAGGGGGACTCACAGATACGCAGTATTTT.